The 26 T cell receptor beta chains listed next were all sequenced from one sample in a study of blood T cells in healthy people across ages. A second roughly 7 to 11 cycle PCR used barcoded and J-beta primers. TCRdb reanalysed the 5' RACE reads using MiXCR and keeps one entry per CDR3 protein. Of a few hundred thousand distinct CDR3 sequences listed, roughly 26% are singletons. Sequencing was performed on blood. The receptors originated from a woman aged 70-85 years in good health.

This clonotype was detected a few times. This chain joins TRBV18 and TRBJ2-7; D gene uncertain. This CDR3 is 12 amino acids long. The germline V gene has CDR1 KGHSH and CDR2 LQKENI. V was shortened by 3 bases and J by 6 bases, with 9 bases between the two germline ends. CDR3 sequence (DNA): TGTGCCAGCTCACCGGGCGTGAGCGAGCAGTACTTC. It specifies CASSPGVSEQYF.

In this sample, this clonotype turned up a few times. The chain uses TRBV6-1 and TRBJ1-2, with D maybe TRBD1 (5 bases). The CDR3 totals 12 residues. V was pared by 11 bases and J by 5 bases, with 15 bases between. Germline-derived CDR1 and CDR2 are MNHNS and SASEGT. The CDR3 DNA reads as TGTGCCGCACTGGTTGGACAATATGGCTACACCTTC. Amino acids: CAALVGQYGYTF.

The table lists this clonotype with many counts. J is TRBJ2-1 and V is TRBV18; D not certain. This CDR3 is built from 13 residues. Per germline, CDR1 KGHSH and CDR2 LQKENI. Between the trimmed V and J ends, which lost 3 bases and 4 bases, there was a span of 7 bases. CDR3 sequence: CASSPDPYNEQFF. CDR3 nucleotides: TGTGCCAGCTCACCTGACCCTTACAATGAGCAGTTCTTC.

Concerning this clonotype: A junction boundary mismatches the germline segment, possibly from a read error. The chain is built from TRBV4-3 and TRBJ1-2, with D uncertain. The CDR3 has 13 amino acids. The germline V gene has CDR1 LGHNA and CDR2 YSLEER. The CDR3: CAGSQDRERGYTF. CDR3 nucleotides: TGCGCCGGCAGCCAAGATAGGGAGCGTGGCTACACCTTC.

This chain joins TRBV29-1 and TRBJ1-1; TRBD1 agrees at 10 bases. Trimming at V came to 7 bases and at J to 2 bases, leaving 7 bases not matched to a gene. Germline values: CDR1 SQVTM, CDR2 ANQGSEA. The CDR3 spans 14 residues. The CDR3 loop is CSAYRQGANTEAFF. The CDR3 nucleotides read TGCAGCGCCTACCGACAGGGGGCTAACACTGAAGCTTTCTTT.

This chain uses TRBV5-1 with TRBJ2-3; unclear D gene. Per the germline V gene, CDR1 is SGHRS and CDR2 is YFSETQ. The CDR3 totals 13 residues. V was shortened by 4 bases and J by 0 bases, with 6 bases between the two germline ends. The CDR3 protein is CASSVQSTDTQYF. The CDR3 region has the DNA TGCGCCAGCAGCGTACAGAGCACAGATACGCAGTATTTT.

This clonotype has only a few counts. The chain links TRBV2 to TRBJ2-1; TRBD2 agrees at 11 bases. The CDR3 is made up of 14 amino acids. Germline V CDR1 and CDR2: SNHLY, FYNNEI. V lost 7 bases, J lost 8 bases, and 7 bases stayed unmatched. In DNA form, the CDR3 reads TGTGCCAGCACGGCTAGCGGGAGGATGGATGAGCAGTTCTTC. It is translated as CASTASGRMDEQFF.

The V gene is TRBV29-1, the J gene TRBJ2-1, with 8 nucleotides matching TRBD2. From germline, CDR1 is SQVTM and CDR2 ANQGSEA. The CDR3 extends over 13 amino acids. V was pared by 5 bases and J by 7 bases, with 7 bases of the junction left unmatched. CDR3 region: CSVRSGRANEQFF. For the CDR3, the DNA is TGCAGCGTTCGCTCCGGGAGGGCTAATGAGCAGTTCTTC.

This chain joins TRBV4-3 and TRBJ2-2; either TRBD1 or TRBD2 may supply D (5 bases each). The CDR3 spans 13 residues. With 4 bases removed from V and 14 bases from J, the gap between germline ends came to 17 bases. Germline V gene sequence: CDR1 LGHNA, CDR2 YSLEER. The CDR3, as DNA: TGCGCCAGCAGCCTCGAGGGTGGACATCTCCTGTTTTTT. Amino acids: CASSLEGGHLLFF.

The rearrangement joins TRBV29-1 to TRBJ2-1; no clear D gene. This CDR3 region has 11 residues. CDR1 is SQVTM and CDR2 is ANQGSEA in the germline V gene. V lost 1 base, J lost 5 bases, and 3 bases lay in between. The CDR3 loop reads CSVEGHNEQFF. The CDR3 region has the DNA TGCAGCGTTGAAGGCCACAATGAGCAGTTCTTC.

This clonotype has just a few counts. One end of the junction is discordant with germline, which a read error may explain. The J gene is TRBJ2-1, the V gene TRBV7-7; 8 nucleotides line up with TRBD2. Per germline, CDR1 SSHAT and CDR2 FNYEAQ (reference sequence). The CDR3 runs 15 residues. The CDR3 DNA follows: TGTGCTAGCAGCGAACGGACTAGCTTCTGGGATGAGCAGTTCTTC. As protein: CASSERTSFWDEQFF.

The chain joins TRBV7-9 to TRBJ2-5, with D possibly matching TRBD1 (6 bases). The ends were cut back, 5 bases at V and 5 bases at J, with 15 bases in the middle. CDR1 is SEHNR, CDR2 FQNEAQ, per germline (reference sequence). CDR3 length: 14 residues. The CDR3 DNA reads TGTGCCAGCAGCCAGAGAGGGGGAGAGGAGACCCAGTACTTC. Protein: CASSQRGGEETQYF.

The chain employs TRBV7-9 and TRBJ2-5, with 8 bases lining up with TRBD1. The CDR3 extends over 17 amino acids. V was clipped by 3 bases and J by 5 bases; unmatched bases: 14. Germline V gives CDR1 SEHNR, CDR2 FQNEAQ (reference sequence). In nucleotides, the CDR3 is TGTGCCAGCAGCTTGGGTACAGGGGGTCTTTTGTCGGAGACCCAGTACTTC. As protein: CASSLGTGGLLSETQYF.

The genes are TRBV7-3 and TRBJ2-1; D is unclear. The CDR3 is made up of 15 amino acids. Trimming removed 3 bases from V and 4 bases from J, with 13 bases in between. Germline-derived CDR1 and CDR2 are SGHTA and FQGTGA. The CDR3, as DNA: TGTGCCAGCAGCTTGGGGTCAGCGACATACAATGAGCAGTTCTTC. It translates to CASSLGSATYNEQFF.

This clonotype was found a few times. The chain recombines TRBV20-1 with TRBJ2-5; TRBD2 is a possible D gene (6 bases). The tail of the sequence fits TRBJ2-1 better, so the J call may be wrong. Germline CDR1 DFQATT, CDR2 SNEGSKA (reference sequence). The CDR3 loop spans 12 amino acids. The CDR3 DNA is TGCAGTGCTAGAAAACGGGAGTATGAGCAGTTCTTC. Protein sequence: CSARKREYEQFF.

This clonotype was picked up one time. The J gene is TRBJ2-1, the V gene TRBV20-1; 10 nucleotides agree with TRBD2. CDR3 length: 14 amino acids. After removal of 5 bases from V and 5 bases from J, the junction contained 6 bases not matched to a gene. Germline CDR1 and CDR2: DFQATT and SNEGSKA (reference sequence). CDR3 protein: CSAWLAGADNEQFF. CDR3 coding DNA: TGCAGTGCTTGGCTAGCGGGAGCAGACAATGAGCAGTTCTTC.

In DNA, the CDR3 is TGCAGTGCTAGAGAGTTTAATCAGCCCCAGCATTTT. This encodes CSAREFNQPQHF. The chain employs TRBV20-1 and TRBJ1-5, with unresolved D. Trimming shortened V by 0 bases and J by 4 bases, and 4 bases separated the two germline ends. The V gene's germline CDR1 is DFQATT and CDR2 SNEGSKA (reference sequence). The CDR3 runs to 12 residues.

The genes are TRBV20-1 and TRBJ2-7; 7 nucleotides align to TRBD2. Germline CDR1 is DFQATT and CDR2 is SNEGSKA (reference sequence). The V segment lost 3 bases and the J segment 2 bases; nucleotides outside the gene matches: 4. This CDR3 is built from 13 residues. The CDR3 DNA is TGCAGTGCTAGGGCGGGAGAGCCCTACGAGCAGTACTTC. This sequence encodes CSARAGEPYEQYF.

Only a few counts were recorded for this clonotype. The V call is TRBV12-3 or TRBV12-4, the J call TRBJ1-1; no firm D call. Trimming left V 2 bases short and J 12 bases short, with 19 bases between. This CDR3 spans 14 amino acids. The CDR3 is CASSLNFGRLETFF. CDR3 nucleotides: TGTGCCAGCAGTTTAAATTTCGGTCGATTAGAAACTTTCTTT.

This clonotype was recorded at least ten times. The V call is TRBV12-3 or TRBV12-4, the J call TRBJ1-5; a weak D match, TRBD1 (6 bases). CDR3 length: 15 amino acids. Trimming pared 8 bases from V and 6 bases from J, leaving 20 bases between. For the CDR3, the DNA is TGTGCCAGCGGTCTCAGGGGCGCCACGGGTCAGCCCCAGCATTTT. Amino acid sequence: CASGLRGATGQPQHF.

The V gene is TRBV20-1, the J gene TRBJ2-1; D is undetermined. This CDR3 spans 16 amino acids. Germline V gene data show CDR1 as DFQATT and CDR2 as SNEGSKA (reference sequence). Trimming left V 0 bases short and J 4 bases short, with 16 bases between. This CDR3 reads CSARDLSSAVYNEQFF. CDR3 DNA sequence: TGCAGTGCTAGAGATCTTTCGTCAGCTGTTTACAATGAGCAGTTCTTC.

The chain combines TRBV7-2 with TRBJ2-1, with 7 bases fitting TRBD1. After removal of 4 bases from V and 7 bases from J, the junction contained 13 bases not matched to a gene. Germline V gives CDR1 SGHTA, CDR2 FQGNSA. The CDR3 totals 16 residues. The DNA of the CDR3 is TGTGCCAGCAGCTCCACGACCCGGAGACAGGGTAATGAGCAGTTCTTC. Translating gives CASSSTTRRQGNEQFF.

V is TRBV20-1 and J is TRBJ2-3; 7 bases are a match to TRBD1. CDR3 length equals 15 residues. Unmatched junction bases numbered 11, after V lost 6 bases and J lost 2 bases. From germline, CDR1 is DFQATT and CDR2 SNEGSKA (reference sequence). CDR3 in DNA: TGCAGTGCAGTGGGTGGGACAGCCAACACAGATACGCAGTATTTT. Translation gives CSAVGGTANTDTQYF.

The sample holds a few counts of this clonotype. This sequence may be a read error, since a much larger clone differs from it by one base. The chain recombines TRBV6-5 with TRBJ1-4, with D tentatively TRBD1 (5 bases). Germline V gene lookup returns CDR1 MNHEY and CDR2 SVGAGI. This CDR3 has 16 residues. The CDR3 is CVSSFTGGVTLGELFF. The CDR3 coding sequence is TGTGTCAGCAGTTTTACAGGCGGGGTGACTTTAGGGGAACTGTTTTTT.

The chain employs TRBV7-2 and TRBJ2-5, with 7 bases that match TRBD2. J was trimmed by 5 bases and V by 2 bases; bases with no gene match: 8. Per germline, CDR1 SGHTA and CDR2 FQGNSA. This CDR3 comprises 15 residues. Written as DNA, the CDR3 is TGTGCCAGCAGCTTATCAACGCGGGAGCGGGAGACCCAGTACTTC. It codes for CASSLSTRERETQYF.

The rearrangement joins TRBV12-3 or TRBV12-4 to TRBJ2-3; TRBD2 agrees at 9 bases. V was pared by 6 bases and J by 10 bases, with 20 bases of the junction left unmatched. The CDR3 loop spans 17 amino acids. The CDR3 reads CASSSGTSRLRGDAQYF. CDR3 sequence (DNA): TGTGCCAGCAGCTCCGGGACTAGCAGGCTGCGGGGGGATGCGCAGTATTTT.